This T cell receptor (beta chain) was retrieved from a study of T cell changes during pregnancy in multiple sclerosis. Some clones are missing from TCRdb's copy, which holds only in-frame ones; the method was immunoSEQ multiplex PCR. The table records over 30,000 clones, approximately 92% of them present only once. V was cut by 0 bases and J by 4 bases, with 9 bases left in between. Germline-derived CDR1 and CDR2 are SGDLS and YYNGEE. CDR3 length: 14 amino acids. The clonotype was recovered from a female donor with multiple sclerosis, enrolled in a pregnancy study. The specimen sequenced was PBMCs (not recorded whether the cells were cultured). The genes are TRBV9 and TRBJ2-3; D is ambiguous. The CDR3 region is CASSVATISDTQYF. CDR3 coding DNA: TGTGCCAGCAGCGTAGCTACAATATCAGATACGCAGTATTTT.